The following is a T cell receptor (beta chain) sequence with its context. This sample is drawn from a study of blood T cell repertoires in COVID-19. Measured with immunoSEQ multiplex PCR; TCRdb has only the in-frame clones, and not every one. The sample shows 210,000 or so clones, about 84% of them seen only once. Germline loops: CDR1 SEHNR, CDR2 FQNEAQ (reference sequence). V was trimmed by 4 bases and J by 7 bases, leaving 11 bases between them. This CDR3 spans 13 amino acids. The sample consisted of PBMCs or T cells enriched from blood (not recorded which). V usage is TRBV7-9 and J usage is TRBJ1-5; a weak D match, TRBD1 (5 bases). The receptor comes from a woman aged 40 to 49 with acute COVID-19. CDR3 bases: TGTGCCAGCAGCTCGCGTAAGGGGCAGCCCCAGCATTTT. This translates into CASSSRKGQPQHF. Full variable domain (missing parts from reference TRBV7-9 and TRBJ1-5): DTGVSQNPRHKITKRGQNVTFRCDPISEHNRLYWYRQTLGQGPEFLTYFQNEAQLEKSRLLSDRFSAERPKGSFSTLEIQRTEQGDSAMYLCASSSRKGQPQHFGDGTRLSIL.